Below, 10 T cell receptor beta chains from the same sample are listed, as sequenced in a study of post-analysis software for immune sequencing data. General study findings and limits: Elevated frequency relative to controls characterized 4 or 5 TRBV segments in patients, TRBV5-6, TRBV5-1 and TRBV20-1 among them.

Unique molecular identifiers were present in the TCR beta cDNA libraries. One entry per CDR3 protein results from TCRdb running MiXCR on the PCR reads. The sample yields hundreds of thousands of distinct CDR3 sequences, 40% to 50% seen once. The antigens these receptors bind are not known. The sequencing sample was made of blood. The receptors were sampled from a girl between 5 and 17 years old with multiple sclerosis.

This sequence joins TRBV7-2 and TRBJ1-1; D gene unclear. CDR3 length equals 11 residues. CDR1 and CDR2 from the germline V gene are SGHTA and FQGNSA. Trimming left V 7 bases short and J 7 bases short, with 10 bases between. The CDR3 nucleotides read TGTGCCAGCACCCCTGACCTTGAAGCTTTCTTT. Protein product: CASTPDLEAFF.

The chain links TRBV6-5 to TRBJ2-5; perhaps TRBD1 as D (6 bases). The CDR3 is 15 amino acids. V lost 6 bases and J 1 base, leaving 15 bases between the germline ends. The germline CDR1 and CDR2 sequences are MNHEY and SVGAGI. The CDR3 sequence is CASSQPGQPQETQYF. CDR3 DNA sequence: TGTGCCAGCAGCCAACCCGGACAGCCCCAAGAGACCCAGTACTTC.

The rearrangement joins TRBV7-9 to TRBJ1-5, with D tentatively TRBD1 (6 bases). Between the trimmed V and J ends, which lost 2 bases and 5 bases, there was a span of 10 bases. The CDR3 runs to 14 residues. CDR1 is SEHNR and CDR2 is FQNEAQ in the germline V gene (reference sequence). The CDR3 region has the DNA TGTGCCAGCAGCTTACAGGGGTCGGATCAGCCCCAGCATTTT. Translating it yields CASSLQGSDQPQHF.

This clonotype was found a few times. The chain joins TRBV6-5 to TRBJ1-1; TRBD1 might be the D (5 bases). The CDR3 has 12 residues. V was cut by 7 bases and J by 5 bases, with 11 bases left in between. Germline loops: CDR1 MNHEY, CDR2 SVGAGI. The CDR3 nucleotides are TGTGCCAGCACCACCGCAGGGACTGAAGCTTTCTTT. Translated, it gives CASTTAGTEAFF.

The J gene is TRBJ2-5, the V gene TRBV4-1; 7 bases are a match to TRBD1. The CDR3 has 15 amino acids. Germline trimming cut 4 bases from V and 1 base from J; bases unmatched to any gene: 6. Germline CDR1 is MGHRA and CDR2 is YSYEKL. CDR3 residues: CASSLPGQFQETQYF. The DNA of the CDR3 is TGCGCCAGCAGCCTACCGGGACAGTTCCAAGAGACCCAGTACTTC.

V is TRBV6-5 and J is TRBJ2-1; unclear D gene. CDR3 size: 13 residues. Trimming took off 4 bases at V and 13 bases at J, with 17 bases between the two ends. Germline V gives CDR1 MNHEY, CDR2 SVGAGI. The CDR3 DNA follows: TGTGCCAGCAGTTCCGATAAGCGAGAGACCCAGTTCTTC. As protein: CASSSDKRETQFF.

The rearrangement links TRBV29-1 to TRBJ2-7; D is possibly TRBD1 (5 bases). Deletions cut 4 bases from V and 2 bases from J, with 6 bases between. Germline lookup yields CDR1 SQVTM and CDR2 ANQGSEA. The CDR3 is 11 residues long. This CDR3 reads CSVGQTYEQYF. Written as DNA, the CDR3 is TGCAGCGTTGGACAGACCTACGAGCAGTACTTC.

Of note for this clonotype: The junction shows a germline mismatch at one end, possibly a read error. The chain is built from TRBV5-1 and TRBJ2-7; D perhaps matches TRBD2 (6 bases). Germline V gene lookup returns CDR1 SGHRS and CDR2 YFSETQ. This CDR3 region has 14 residues. Written as DNA, the CDR3 is TGCGCCAGCAGCCCCGGGACTTCCTCCTACGGGCAGTACTTC. It is translated as CASSPGTSSYGQYF.

The V gene is TRBV5-1, the J gene TRBJ1-2; TRBD1 is a possible D gene (5 bases). CDR3 length: 13 residues. Germline V gene sequence: CDR1 SGHRS, CDR2 YFSETQ. The V end lost 6 bases, the J end lost 7 bases, and 16 bases lay between the germline ends. This CDR3 reads CASTGGAIGGYTF. The CDR3 nucleotides read TGCGCCAGCACTGGGGGAGCAATAGGTGGCTACACCTTC.

The chain employs TRBV24-1 and TRBJ2-7, with D possibly TRBD2 on 5 matching bases. The J call is uncertain, as TRBJ2-4 better fits the DNA end. This CDR3 comprises 19 residues. Germline V CDR1 and CDR2: KGHDR, SFDVKD. CDR3 nucleotide sequence: TGTGCCACCAGTGATTTGTGGGCGGGCGGCCACCTAGCCAAAAACATTCAGTACTTC. Its protein product is CATSDLWAGGHLAKNIQYF.